The clone carrying this T cell receptor (beta chain) has more than one count but fewer than ten. Its antigen is undetermined. The record originates from a study of T cell repertoires in cytomegalovirus infection. V lost 1 base and J lost 2, with 18 bases in between. Germline V gives CDR1 SEHNR, CDR2 FQNEAQ (reference sequence). CDR3 length equals 17 residues. TCRdb reprocessed the reads with MiXCR, giving one entry per CDR3 protein. Of about 830,000 distinct CDR3 sequences in the sample, 32% are singletons; the top ten hold 9.5% to 15%. The gene calls are TRBV7-9 and TRBJ2-7; D possibly matches TRBD1 or TRBD2 (5 bases each). Sequenced here: cultured CD8+ T cells from PBMCs, sampled from culture after CMV antigen stimulation. The sequence derives from a human donor in good health (CMV status not recorded). Some clones in this sample may be carry-over from other donors' samples. The CDR3 here is CASSLELSRDGTYEQYF. The CDR3, as DNA: TGTGCCAGCAGCTTAGAGTTGTCCCGGGACGGAACCTACGAGCAGTACTTC.